One T cell receptor (beta chain) is described in this entry. This entry belongs to a study of blood T cell repertoires in COVID-19. Sequencing was performed with immunoSEQ multiplex PCR; in TCRdb, only in-frame clones are kept and a portion is missing. The sample holds around 200,000 clones; under 85% are singletons and the top ten take over 0.95%. The sequenced sample was peripheral blood. This clonotype was obtained from a woman aged 25 to 39 with COVID-19, enrolled during active disease.

CDR3: CASSLQGAGNTIYF. The CDR3 DNA sequence: TGTGCCAGCAGCCTACAGGGGGCTGGAAACACCATATATTTT. The J gene is TRBJ1-3, the V gene TRBV27; TRBD1 matches at 8 bases. This CDR3 is 14 amino acids long. Trimming cost V 6 bases and J 2 bases; bases outside gene matches: 3. Looked up from germline, CDR1 is MNHEY and CDR2 is SMNVEV (reference sequence).